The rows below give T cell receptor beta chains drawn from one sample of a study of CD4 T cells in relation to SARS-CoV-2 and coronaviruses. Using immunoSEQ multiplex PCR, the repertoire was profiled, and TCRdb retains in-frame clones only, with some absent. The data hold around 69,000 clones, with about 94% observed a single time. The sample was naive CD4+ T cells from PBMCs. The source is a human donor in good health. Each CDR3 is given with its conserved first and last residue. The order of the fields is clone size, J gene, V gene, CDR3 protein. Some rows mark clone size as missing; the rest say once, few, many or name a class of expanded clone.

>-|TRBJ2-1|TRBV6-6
CASTANYNEQFF
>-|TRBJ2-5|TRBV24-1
CATSDPGLAGGGSETQYF
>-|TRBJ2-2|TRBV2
CASSIAGTGTGELFF
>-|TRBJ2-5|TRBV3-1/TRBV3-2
CASSQEAGQGTQYF
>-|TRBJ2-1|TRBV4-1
CASSQIRNGGADEQFF
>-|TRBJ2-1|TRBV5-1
CASSGGSGLTYNEQFF
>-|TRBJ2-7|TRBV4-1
CASSQGLAGVGEQYF
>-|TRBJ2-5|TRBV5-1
CASSVGPLKGTQYF
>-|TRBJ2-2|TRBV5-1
CASSSLGLAGGTGELFF
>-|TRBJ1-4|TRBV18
CASSPGTGEKLFF
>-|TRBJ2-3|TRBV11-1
CASSSTDTQYF
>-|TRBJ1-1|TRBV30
CAWNRKGSLGNTEAFF
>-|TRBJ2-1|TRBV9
CASSVGSRDNEQFF
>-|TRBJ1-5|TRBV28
CASSEGQTLSNQPQHF
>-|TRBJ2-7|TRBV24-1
CATSTTSGSYEQYF
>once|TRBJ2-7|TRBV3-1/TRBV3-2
CASSQDWTSTYEQYF
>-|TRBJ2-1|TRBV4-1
CASSPKPGLSPPYNEQFF
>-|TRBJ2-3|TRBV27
CASSFRTSGNTDTQYF
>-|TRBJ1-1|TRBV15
CATSRDRAEAFF
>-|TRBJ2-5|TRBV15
CATSRDLGDAAGVSQETQYF
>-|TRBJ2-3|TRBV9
CASSATSGITDTQYF
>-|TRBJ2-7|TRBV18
CASSPGGAPYEQYF
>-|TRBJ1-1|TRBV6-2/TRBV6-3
CASSDPPISTGVTEAFF
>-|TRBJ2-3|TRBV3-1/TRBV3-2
CASSPGPARGGTQYF
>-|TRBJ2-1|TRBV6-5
CASSTPGTGSTEQFF
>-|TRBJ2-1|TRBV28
CASAGPALYNEQFF
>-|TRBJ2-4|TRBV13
CASKRAGGLDKNIQYF
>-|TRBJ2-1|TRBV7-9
CGPGTTTDYEQFF
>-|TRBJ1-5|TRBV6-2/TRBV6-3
CASSKVGQDNQPQHF
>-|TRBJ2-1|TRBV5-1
CASGGDRGISNEQFF